This TCR beta chain comes out of a study of T-cell memory formation after mild COVID-19. MiXCR was run by TCRdb on the 5' RACE reads, yielding one entry per CDR3 protein. There are approximately 290,000 distinct CDR3 sequences in the sample; approximately 16% occur only once, and 22% lies in the top ten. General study findings and limits: Mostly located in CM and EM were contracting CD4+ clones, with contracting CD8+ clones located in EMRA.

J was trimmed by 6 bases and V by 2 bases; bases with no gene match: 16. CDR1 and CDR2 from the germline V gene are SGHRS and YFSETQ. The CDR3 is 17 amino acids. This clonotype was counted a few times. Its matching antigen is unknown. The gene calls are TRBV5-1 and TRBJ2-7; 8 nucleotides match TRBD1. Sequences were obtained from PBMCs or a T cell subset sorted from them (not recorded which). The sequence came from a man aged 18 to 30 who had mild COVID-19 (a few samples of this study predate the infection). Cell type and time point are not known. The CDR3 loop reads CASSFGWGQGAKAEQYV. The CDR3 nucleotides read TGCGCCAGCAGCTTCGGTTGGGGGCAGGGGGCGAAGGCCGAGCAGTACGTC.